Below, 16 T cell receptor beta chains from the same sample are listed, as sequenced in a study of CD8+CD57+ T cells in acquired aplastic anemia. All patients picked for sequencing had shown, by flow cytometry, an expansion of CD8+CD57+ cells. The template used for profiling TCR beta VDJ and CDR3 was genomic DNA. TCRdb re-analysed the reads in MiXCR, keeping a single row per CDR3 protein. The sample gives 300,000 or so distinct CDR3 sequences, about three fifths of which show up once; 1.3% is in the top ten. Sequenced material: sorted CD4+, CD8+, or CD8+CD57+ T cells (not recorded which) from PBMCs. Receptors were obtained from a human donor with aplastic anemia.

This clonotype was picked up many times. The chain has TRBV6-1 and TRBJ1-5; 8 bases are shared with TRBD1. Germline V gene sequence: CDR1 MNHNS, CDR2 SASEGT. V lost 2 bases to trimming and J lost 9 bases; unmatched junction nucleotides: 9. The CDR3 is 15 residues long. CDR3 coding DNA: TGTGCCAGCAGTGAAATAGGACAGGGAGGGCGGCCCCAGCATTTT. Its protein product is CASSEIGQGGRPQHF.

The gene calls are TRBV7-3 and TRBJ2-1, with 7 bases lining up with TRBD2. J was trimmed by 6 bases and V by 5 bases; bases with no gene match: 10. This CDR3 is built from 15 residues. Germline V gene data show CDR1 as SGHTA and CDR2 as FQGTGA. Here the CDR3 reads CASSPALAGVNEQFF. For the CDR3, the DNA is TGTGCCAGCAGCCCTGCTCTGGCGGGAGTCAATGAGCAGTTCTTC.

V gene TRBV2 combines with J gene TRBJ1-6; 10 bases agree with TRBD1. CDR1 SNHLY and CDR2 FYNNEI come from the germline V gene. CDR3 length: 14 amino acids. The ends lost 7 bases at V and 7 bases at J; junction bases unmatched: 4. Here the CDR3 DNA reads TGTGCCAGCACTCCGGACAGGGGGAATTCACCCCTCCACTTT. It translates to CASTPDRGNSPLHF.

This rearrangement joins TRBV7-8 to TRBJ2-6; 10 bases line up with TRBD1. Losses at the gene ends were 5 bases for V and 3 bases for J; bases not matched to a gene: 10. Looked up from germline, CDR1 is SGHVS and CDR2 is FQNEAQ. This CDR3 contains 18 residues. The CDR3 DNA reads TGTGCCAGCAGCCCCCGGGACAGGGGCAGAAATGGGGCCAACGTCCTGACTTTC. Translating gives CASSPRDRGRNGANVLTF.

The chain has TRBV7-9 and TRBJ2-3; TRBD2 agrees at 12 bases. The V and J ends lost 0 bases and 3 bases, in that order; junction bases with no gene match: 10. Germline loops: CDR1 SEHNR, CDR2 FQNEAQ (reference sequence). The CDR3 has 19 residues. CDR3 in amino acids: CASSLALLASGGATDTQYF. The CDR3 DNA reads TGTGCCAGCAGCTTAGCGTTGTTGGCTAGCGGGGGGGCAACAGATACGCAGTATTTT.

The rearrangement joins TRBV5-6 to TRBJ2-3; possibly TRBD2 for D (6 bases). V lost 0 bases and J 2 bases, leaving 10 bases between the germline ends. This CDR3 has 15 residues. Germline V CDR1 and CDR2: SGHDT, YYEEEE. In DNA form, the CDR3 reads TGTGCCAGCAGCTTGGTCCCGGGGGTCACAGATACGCAGTATTTT. It codes for CASSLVPGVTDTQYF.

This chain connects TRBV7-9 to TRBJ2-7, with D perhaps matching TRBD1 (6 bases). The CDR3 consists of 12 residues. Germline V gene sequence: CDR1 SEHNR, CDR2 FQNEAQ (reference sequence). Trimming stripped 11 bases from V and 6 bases from J, with 17 bases between. As DNA, the CDR3 is TGTGCCTCCGAACAGGGCATGGGCGAGCAGTACTTC. This gives the protein CASEQGMGEQYF.

The chain joins TRBV12-3 or TRBV12-4 to TRBJ2-1; 8 nucleotides align to TRBD1. This CDR3 spans 16 amino acids. V gave up 3 bases and J gave up 4 bases; unmatched junction bases: 8. The CDR3 nucleotides read TGTGCCAGCAGTTTTTTCGGGACAGGTGGTTACAATGAGCAGTTCTTC. Translation: CASSFFGTGGYNEQFF.

This sequence joins TRBV29-1 and TRBJ2-7; 8 positions agree with TRBD1. V shed 4 bases and J 0 bases; nucleotides not matched to a gene: 5. The CDR3 loop spans 14 amino acids. CDR1 and CDR2 from the germline V gene are SQVTM and ANQGSEA. CDR3 in amino acids: CSVVETGASYEQYF. The CDR3 DNA reads TGCAGCGTTGTTGAGACAGGGGCCTCCTACGAGCAGTACTTC.

The chain recombines TRBV15 with TRBJ2-3; 13 nucleotides agree with TRBD2. Germline V gives CDR1 LNHNV, CDR2 YYDKDF (reference sequence). The CDR3 has 17 amino acids. V lost 5 bases, J lost 3 bases, and 8 bases stayed unmatched. CDR3 amino acids: CATSLTGTSGTTDTQYF. The DNA for the CDR3 is TGTGCCACCAGCCTAACGGGGACTAGCGGGACTACAGATACGCAGTATTTT.

As to this clonotype: The junction and the germline gene differ at one end; a read error may be behind it. J is TRBJ2-2 and V is TRBV2; TRBD1 matches at 7 bases. The CDR3 length is 15 residues. Per the germline V gene, CDR1 is SNHLY and CDR2 is FYNNEI. CDR3 amino acids: CASRGQQMNTGELFF. CDR3 DNA: TGTGCCAGCCGGGGACAGCAAATGAACACCGGGGAGTTGTTTTTT.

The genes are TRBV10-1 and TRBJ2-7, with a possible D match to TRBD1 (6 bases). V was clipped by 1 base and J by 4 bases, with 23 bases between them. This CDR3 spans 18 amino acids. Germline V lookup: CDR1 WNHNN, CDR2 SYGVQD (reference sequence). The CDR3 loop is CASSEYYCLGGRCYEQYF. The DNA of the CDR3 is TGCGCCAGCAGTGAGTATTATTGTTTAGGGGGACGGTGTTACGAGCAGTACTTC.

This clonotype was found once. The rearrangement links TRBV10-1 to TRBJ2-2; D ambiguous. The ends were cut back, 2 bases at V and 7 bases at J, with 2 bases in the middle. CDR1 and CDR2 from the germline V gene are WNHNN and SYGVQD (reference sequence). This CDR3 comprises 11 residues. CDR3 protein: CASSEGGELFF. The CDR3 bases are TGCGCCAGCAGTGAGGGCGGGGAGCTGTTTTTT.

J is TRBJ2-7 and V is TRBV20-1; D is undetermined. CDR1 and CDR2 (germline): DFQATT, SNEGSKA (reference sequence). Trimming took 3 bases from V and 2 from J, leaving 8 bases between them. There are 12 residues in the CDR3. The CDR3 loop is CSARVVAYEQYF. The CDR3 nucleotides read TGCAGTGCTAGGGTTGTGGCCTACGAGCAGTACTTC.

This clonotype showed up just once. The rearrangement links TRBV20-1 to TRBJ1-1; D gene ambiguous. V dropped 1 base and J dropped 0 bases, with 18 bases sitting between them. Germline values: CDR1 DFQATT, CDR2 SNEGSKA (reference sequence). This CDR3 is 17 amino acids long. The CDR3 is CSARGRWRVLVNTEAFF. The CDR3 nucleotides are TGCAGTGCTAGAGGAAGGTGGAGGGTTTTAGTGAACACTGAAGCTTTCTTT.

This clonotype came up a few times. The rearrangement joins TRBV29-1 to TRBJ2-7; D unresolved. Germline CDR1 reads SQVTM; CDR2 reads ANQGSEA. The germline V and J ends were trimmed by 4 bases and 0 bases, with 7 bases remaining between them. The CDR3 sequence is 12 residues long. In nucleotides, the CDR3 is TGCAGCGTTGGGGTGGGCTCCTACGAGCAGTACTTC. Translated, it gives CSVGVGSYEQYF.